The rows below give T cell receptor beta chains drawn from one sample of a study of a mutant IDH1 vaccine in newly diagnosed glioma. These receptors have no known antigen. The table came from immunoSEQ multiplex PCR; TCRdb's copy has only in-frame clones and leaves some out. The sample holds about 64,000 clones, about four fifths seen once. The sequencing used PBMCs, collected from a glioma patient whose treatment included an IDH1 peptide vaccine. These TCRs come from a woman in her 50s with glioma. Both conserved end residues are part of each CDR3. Each record gives: V gene, clone size, J gene, D gene, CDR3 protein, CDR3 DNA. The D gene is left open where the match is weak. Size is omitted from some rows. Given values are once, few, many or a class for expanded clones.

>TRBV5-1|-|TRBJ1-3|-
CASSKALGGSSGNTIYF
TGCGCCAGCAGCAAAGCGTTGGGGGGATCGTCTGGAAACACCATATATTTT
>TRBV27|-|TRBJ2-3|TRBD2
CASSLGGSGPDTQYF
TGTGCCAGCAGTTTAGGTGGTAGCGGGCCAGATACGCAGTATTTT
>TRBV5-5|-|TRBJ1-2|-
CASSTDFNYGYTF
TGTGCCAGCAGCACAGACTTTAACTATGGCTACACCTTC
>TRBV7-2|-|TRBJ2-3|-
CASSPGVRGATDTQYF
TGTGCCAGCAGCCCAGGGGTTCGGGGAGCAACAGATACGCAGTATTTT
>TRBV7-7|-|TRBJ2-2|-
CASSLAGTSGELFF
TGTGCTAGCAGCTTAGCCGGGACGTCCGGGGAGCTGTTTTTT
>TRBV11-2|many|TRBJ1-1|-
CASSLSSQTNTEAFF
TGTGCCAGCAGCCTCAGCTCCCAGACGAACACTGAAGCTTTCTTT
>TRBV5-6|-|TRBJ2-1|-
CASSPDPSSYNEQFF
TGTGCCAGCAGCCCAGACCCTAGCTCCTACAATGAGCAGTTCTTC
>TRBV6-6|-|TRBJ2-3|-
CAIHAGGTDTQYF
TGTGCCATCCACGCAGGGGGCACAGATACGCAGTATTTT
>TRBV11-2|once|TRBJ2-7|-
CASSLMISSYEQYF
TGTGCCAGCAGCTTAATGATCAGCTCCTACGAGCAGTACTTC
>TRBV29-1|-|TRBJ1-1|-
CSDDGTSRSGEAFF
TGCAGCGATGACGGGACTTCTAGGTCAGGTGAAGCTTTCTTT
>TRBV29-1|-|TRBJ1-1|-
CSASLAGKGTEAFF
TGCAGCGCCTCCCTCGCGGGGAAAGGGACTGAAGCTTTCTTT
>TRBV10-2|-|TRBJ2-5|-
CASSVSNREETQYF
TGCGCCAGCAGTGTCAGTAACAGGGAAGAGACCCAGTACTTC